This TCR beta chain was sequenced in a study of blood T cell repertoires in COVID-19. Profiling relied on immunoSEQ multiplex PCR, and the TCRdb table lists in-frame clones only, not all of them. The table has fewer than 150,000 clones, about 85% seen once. Germline lookup yields CDR1 MGHRA and CDR2 YSYEKL. CDR3 size: 13 residues. Trimming cost V 7 bases and J 1 base, with 10 bases left between them. This clone was detected a few times. The clonotype originates from a man between 40 and 49 years old with acute or convalescent COVID-19. The sequenced sample consisted of peripheral blood. The chain recombines TRBV4-1 with TRBJ1-1, with D unresolved. The CDR3 region has the DNA TGCGCCAGCAAGACGGACTCGAACACTGAAGCTTTCTTT. Encoded protein: CASKTDSNTEAFF.